Listed below are T cell receptor beta chains from one sample, sequenced in a study of cytomegalovirus exposure and HLA in healthy donors. TCRdb's table, derived via immunoSEQ multiplex PCR, lists solely in-frame clones and lacks some. The profile shows approximately 140,000 clones, roughly 82% of them singletons. The specimen was PBMCs. The receptors here all came from a man aged 45 to 65 in good health and CMV-seronegative. Both conserved end residues are part of each CDR3. Clone size is stated in some rows and not others, as once, few, many or a class when expanded.

j_call v_call clone_size cdr3_aa
TRBJ2-3 TRBV5-6 NA CASSQSRLAGGYTDTQYF
TRBJ1-2 TRBV7-9 NA CASSLVGGQANYGYTF
TRBJ2-3 TRBV4-1 NA CASSQRLVSVADTQYF
TRBJ2-1 TRBV10-3 NA CATLSTSGGEVEQFF
TRBJ2-7 TRBV2 NA CASSTNLLGTGVGEQYF
TRBJ2-6 TRBV7-3 NA CASSHPNTVSGSGANVLTF
TRBJ1-2 TRBV4-1 NA CASSQVRTGEGYGYTF
TRBJ2-3 TRBV9 NA CASSSVSGGAGDTQYF
TRBJ1-5 TRBV6-1 few CASSDREGWQPQHF
TRBJ1-6 TRBV4-1 NA CASSQDPHGQGRSPLHF
TRBJ1-4 TRBV6-6 NA CASSYPEGGGEKLFF
TRBJ1-1 TRBV5-1 NA CASSLRPGGGTEAFF
TRBJ1-4 TRBV5-6 many CASSLRGINEKLFF
TRBJ1-1 TRBV5-1 once CASTEGAEAFF
TRBJ1-1 TRBV19 NA CASSFAGRVDLNTEAFF
TRBJ2-1 TRBV11-2 NA CASSSVRGRSYNEQFF
TRBJ2-7 TRBV10-3 NA CAIRTDRIPPDEQYF
TRBJ1-1 TRBV6-4 NA CASRTQGGINTEAFF
TRBJ1-4 TRBV28 NA CASRQVTGGSDEKLFF
TRBJ1-6 TRBV6-5 NA CASSYTMGGYNSPLHF
TRBJ1-2 TRBV13 NA CASSRGQSGYGYTF
TRBJ2-7 TRBV15 NA CATSRMKQAYEQYF
TRBJ2-2 TRBV2 NA CASSILRANTGELFF
TRBJ1-2 TRBV5-1 NA CASSAGQAQGYGYTF
TRBJ2-5 TRBV6-1 NA CASSYQETQYF
TRBJ2-1 TRBV6-5 NA CASSYLAGGINEQFF
TRBJ1-5 TRBV7-9 once CASGGDLGADNQPQHF
TRBJ2-3 TRBV5-1 NA CASSLVTDTDTQYF
TRBJ2-7 TRBV10-3 NA CAISEVSGGYEQYF
TRBJ1-2 TRBV12-5 NA CASGSSGKANYGYTF
TRBJ2-7 TRBV30 NA CAWSVATGRSEQYF
TRBJ1-1 TRBV27 NA CASSLSWNTEAFF
TRBJ2-7 TRBV9 NA CASSPSGRGPPDEQYF
TRBJ1-5 TRBV27 NA CASSLTAGSNQPQHF
TRBJ2-2 TRBV7-3 NA CASSLSRTGELFF
TRBJ2-1 TRBV9 NA CASSPGNSPPNEQFF
TRBJ1-6 TRBV7-9 NA CASSPGTGVSPLHF
TRBJ2-4 TRBV9 NA CASSGQGIGKNIQYF
TRBJ1-2 TRBV13 NA CASSLGGQGREGYTF
TRBJ2-1 TRBV13 NA CASTTRGRGTYNEQFF
TRBJ2-2 TRBV5-8 NA CASSKDRQGTGELFF
TRBJ2-5 TRBV6-1 NA CASVGGIQETQYF
TRBJ1-1 TRBV19 NA CASSIGTNTEAFF
TRBJ2-7 TRBV29-1 once CSARTLTGGEQYF
TRBJ1-5 TRBV2 NA CASSPVAGTMSQHF
TRBJ1-4 TRBV27 NA CASSLWTGRVEKLFF
TRBJ2-7 TRBV5-4 NA CASSLWVGGTYEQYF
TRBJ2-7 TRBV7-9 once CASSHRGVHRVSYEQYF
TRBJ1-6 TRBV7-9 NA CASSLTRDRVSPLHF
TRBJ2-5 TRBV4-1 NA CASSHPSGETQYF
NA TRBV29-1 NA CSVVRGGEQYF
TRBJ2-3 TRBV10-3 NA CATQDNPWEGQGYF
TRBJ2-7 TRBV4-1 NA CASSHKQDYEQYF
TRBJ2-7 TRBV2 NA CASTEERTAYEQYF